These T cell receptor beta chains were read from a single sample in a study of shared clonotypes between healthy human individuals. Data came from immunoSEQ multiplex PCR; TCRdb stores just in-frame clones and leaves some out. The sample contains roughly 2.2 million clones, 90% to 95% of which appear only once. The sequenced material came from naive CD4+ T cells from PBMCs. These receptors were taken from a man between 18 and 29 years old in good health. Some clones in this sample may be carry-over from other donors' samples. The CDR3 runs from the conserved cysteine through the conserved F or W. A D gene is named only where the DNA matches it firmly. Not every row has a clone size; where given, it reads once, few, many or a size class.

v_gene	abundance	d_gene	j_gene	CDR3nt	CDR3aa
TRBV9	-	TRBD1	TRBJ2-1	TGTGCCAGCAGCGGAAGCCCGGGACAGTTCAATGAGCAGTTCTTC	CASSGSPGQFNEQFF
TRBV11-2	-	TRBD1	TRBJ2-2	TGTGCCAGCAGCTTTTCCAGGGGGCTAGACACCGGGGAGCTGTTTTTT	CASSFSRGLDTGELFF
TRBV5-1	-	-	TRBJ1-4	TGCGCCAGCAGCTTGCTAGGGTTTCCGCCAACTAATGAAAAACTGTTTTTT	CASSLLGFPPTNEKLFF
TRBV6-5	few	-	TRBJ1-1	TGTGCCAGCAGAGGACAGAGGGCCACTGAAGCTTTCTTT	CASRGQRATEAFF
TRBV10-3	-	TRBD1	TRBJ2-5	TGTGCCATCAGTGAGTCGACTCGGACAGGCAATCAAGAGACCCAGTACTTC	CAISESTRTGNQETQYF
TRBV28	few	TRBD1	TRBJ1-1	TGTGCCAGCAGTCCCAGGGGGCGGGGGTTGAACACTGAAGCTTTCTTT	CASSPRGRGLNTEAFF
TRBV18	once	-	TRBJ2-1	TGTGCCAGCTCACCACCAGGGACAACGGGTAATGAGCAGTTCTTC	CASSPPGTTGNEQFF
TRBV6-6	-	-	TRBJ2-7	TGTGCCAGCAGTTACCCGGGGACCTACGAGCAGTACTTC	CASSYPGTYEQYF
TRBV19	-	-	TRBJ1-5	TGTGCCAGTAGTTGGACCCAGGGCGATCAGCCCCAGCATTTT	CASSWTQGDQPQHF
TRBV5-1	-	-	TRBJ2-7	TGCGCCAGCAGGCAGGGCGGGACCTCGCCCTACGAGCAGTACTTC	CASRQGGTSPYEQYF
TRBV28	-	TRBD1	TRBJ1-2	TGTGCCAGCAGCCTCAGACAGGGGGCGCGTGGCGGCTACACCTTC	CASSLRQGARGGYTF
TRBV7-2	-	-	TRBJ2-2	TGTGCCAGCAGCCGGCGAGCCGGGGAGCTGTTTTTT	CASSRRAGELFF
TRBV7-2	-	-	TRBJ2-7	TGTGCCAGCAGCTTAGGGCGCGGGGGCAGCTACGAGCAGTACTTC	CASSLGRGGSYEQYF
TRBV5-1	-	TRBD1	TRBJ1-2	TGCGCCAGCAGCGACGGACAGGGCGATGGCTACACCTTC	CASSDGQGDGYTF
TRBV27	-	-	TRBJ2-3	TGTGCCAGCAGGAGAAGCACAGATACGCAGTATTTT	CASRRSTDTQYF
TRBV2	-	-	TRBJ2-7	TGTGCCAGCAGTGGAGGGGGAAACGAGCAGTACTTC	CASSGGGNEQYF
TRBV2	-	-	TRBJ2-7	TGTGCCAGCAGTGGGGAACGGGACGGGACCTACGAGCAGTACTTC	CASSGERDGTYEQYF
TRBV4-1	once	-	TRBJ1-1	TGCGCCAGCAGCCGTTTAGGGGCGGGAGGAAGGGCTGAAGCTTTCTTT	CASSRLGAGGRAEAFF
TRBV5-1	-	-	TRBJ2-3	TGCGCCAGCAGCTTGGACAGCGTAACAGATACGCAGTATTTT	CASSLDSVTDTQYF
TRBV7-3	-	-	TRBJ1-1	TGTGCCAGCAGCGCCCTGACAGCCGAAGCTTTCTTT	CASSALTAEAFF
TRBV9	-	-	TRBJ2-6	TGTGCCAGCAGGGGCTCTGGGGCCAACGTCCTGACTTTC	CASRGSGANVLTF
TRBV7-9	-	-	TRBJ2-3	TGTGCCAGCAGCCCAGTAGGTAGAGGCACAGATACGCAGTATTTT	CASSPVGRGTDTQYF
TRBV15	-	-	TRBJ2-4	TGTGCCACCAGCGCCCGAACAGGGCCCCTGGCCAAAAACATTCAGTACTTC	CATSARTGPLAKNIQYF
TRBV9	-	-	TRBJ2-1	TGTGCCAGCAGCCCCTATCTCGGGAATGAGCAGTTCTTC	CASSPYLGNEQFF
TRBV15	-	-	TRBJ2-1	TGTGCCACCAGCGGGGGGCCAGGGGATTTCGGGGAGCAGTTCTTC	CATSGGPGDFGEQFF
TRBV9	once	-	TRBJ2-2	TGTGCCAGCAGCGCTTGGGGCAGGGGGAACACCGGGGAGCTGTTTTTT	CASSAWGRGNTGELFF